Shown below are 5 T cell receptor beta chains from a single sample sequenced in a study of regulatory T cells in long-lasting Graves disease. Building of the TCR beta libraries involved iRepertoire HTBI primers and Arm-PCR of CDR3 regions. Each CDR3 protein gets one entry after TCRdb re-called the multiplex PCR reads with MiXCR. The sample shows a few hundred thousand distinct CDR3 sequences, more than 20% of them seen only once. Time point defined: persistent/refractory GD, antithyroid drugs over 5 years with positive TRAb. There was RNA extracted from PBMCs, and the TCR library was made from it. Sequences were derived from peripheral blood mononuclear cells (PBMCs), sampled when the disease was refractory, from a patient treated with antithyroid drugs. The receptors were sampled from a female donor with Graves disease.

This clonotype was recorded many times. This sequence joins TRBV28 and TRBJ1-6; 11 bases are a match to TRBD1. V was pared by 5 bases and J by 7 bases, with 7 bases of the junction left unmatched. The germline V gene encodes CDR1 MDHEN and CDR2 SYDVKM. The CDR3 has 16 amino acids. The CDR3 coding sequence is TGTGCCAGCAGTCCATGGACAGGGGGCGTCAATTCACCCCTCCACTTT. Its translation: CASSPWTGGVNSPLHF.

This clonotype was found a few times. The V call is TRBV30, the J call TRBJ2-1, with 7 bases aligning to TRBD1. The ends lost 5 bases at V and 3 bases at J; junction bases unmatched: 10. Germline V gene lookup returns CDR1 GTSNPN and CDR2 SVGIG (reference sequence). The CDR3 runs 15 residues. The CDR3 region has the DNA TGTGCCTGGGAGAAAGGGACAGAGGTCTACAATGAGCAGTTCTTC. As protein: CAWEKGTEVYNEQFF.

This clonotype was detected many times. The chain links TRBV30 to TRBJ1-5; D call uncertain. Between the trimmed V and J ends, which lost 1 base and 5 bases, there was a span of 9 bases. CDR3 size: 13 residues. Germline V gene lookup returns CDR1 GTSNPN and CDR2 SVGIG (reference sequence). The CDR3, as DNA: TGTGCCTGGAGTGGGGCGGATCATCAGCCCCAGCATTTT. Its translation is CAWSGADHQPQHF.

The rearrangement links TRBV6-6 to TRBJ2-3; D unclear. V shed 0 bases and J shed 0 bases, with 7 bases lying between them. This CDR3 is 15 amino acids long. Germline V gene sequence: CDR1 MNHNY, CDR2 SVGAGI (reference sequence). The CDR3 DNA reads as TGTGCCAGCAGTTACTCGATTGCGAGCACAGATACGCAGTATTTT. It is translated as CASSYSIASTDTQYF.

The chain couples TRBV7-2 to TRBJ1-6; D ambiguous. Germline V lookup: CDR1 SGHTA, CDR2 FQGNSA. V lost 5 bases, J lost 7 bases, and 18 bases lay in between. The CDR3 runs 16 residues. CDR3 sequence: CASSLFTGGSNSPLHF. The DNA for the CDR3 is TGTGCCAGCAGCCTTTTTACGGGTGGAAGCAATTCACCCCTCCACTTT.